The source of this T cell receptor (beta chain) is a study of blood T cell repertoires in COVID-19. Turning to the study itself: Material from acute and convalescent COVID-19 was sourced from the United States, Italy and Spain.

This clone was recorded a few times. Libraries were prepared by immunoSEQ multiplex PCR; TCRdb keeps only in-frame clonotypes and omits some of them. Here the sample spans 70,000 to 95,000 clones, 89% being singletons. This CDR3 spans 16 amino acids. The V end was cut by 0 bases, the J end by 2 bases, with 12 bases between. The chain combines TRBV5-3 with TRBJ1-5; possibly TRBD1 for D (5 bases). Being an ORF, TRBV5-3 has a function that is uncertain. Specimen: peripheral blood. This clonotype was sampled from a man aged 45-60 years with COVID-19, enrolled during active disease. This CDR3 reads CARSLDAQGGNQPQHF. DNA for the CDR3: TGTGCCAGAAGCTTGGATGCGCAGGGCGGCAATCAGCCCCAGCATTTT.